Presented here are 8 T cell receptor beta chains from one specimen sequenced in a study of cytomegalovirus exposure and HLA in healthy donors. The PCR was carried out with 60 Vbeta primers and 13 Jbeta primers. The assay was immunoSEQ multiplex PCR, and TCRdb's table has in-frame clones only and misses some. The table lists roughly 180,000 clones, around 75% of them singletons. Source material: PBMCs. The source of these receptors is a female donor in good health and CMV-seronegative.

The chain links TRBV6-6 to TRBJ1-2, with TRBD1 matching over 7 bases. From germline, CDR1 is MNHNY and CDR2 SVGAGI (reference sequence). CDR3 length equals 14 residues. With V trimmed by 4 bases and J by 4 bases, 6 bases remained unmatched. The CDR3: CASSSPDRAYGYTF. The DNA of the CDR3 is TGTGCCAGCAGTTCCCCCGACAGGGCCTATGGCTACACCTTC.

This clone was detected only a few times. The gene calls are TRBV7-6 and TRBJ1-5; tentatively, D is TRBD1 (5 bases). Trimming took off 0 bases at V and 5 bases at J, with 8 bases between the two ends. CDR1 SGHVS and CDR2 FNYEAQ come from the germline V gene. The CDR3 is made up of 14 amino acids. CDR3 DNA: TGTGCCAGCAGCTTAGCGGCAGGGTATCAGCCCCAGCATTTT. Translating it yields CASSLAAGYQPQHF. Filled out from reference TRBV7-6 and TRBJ1-5, the complete variable domain reads GAGVSQSPRYKVTKRGQDVALRCDPISGHVSLYWYRQALGQGPEFLTYFNYEAQQDKSGLPNDRFSAERPEGSISTLTIQRTEQRDSAMYRCASSLAAGYQPQHFGDGTRLSIL.

The chain recombines TRBV5-1 with TRBJ2-6, with TRBD1 as a possible D gene (5 bases). The V gene's germline CDR1 is SGHRS and CDR2 YFSETQ. The germline V and J ends were trimmed by 0 bases and 3 bases, with 10 bases remaining between them. The CDR3 has 16 amino acids. CDR3 protein: CASSLGSGRGANVLTF. The CDR3 DNA is TGCGCCAGCAGCTTGGGATCAGGGCGTGGGGCCAACGTCCTGACTTTC.

The J gene is TRBJ2-7, the V gene TRBV27, with 14 nucleotides matching TRBD2. Germline V CDR1 and CDR2: MNHEY, SMNVEV (reference sequence). The CDR3 contains 15 residues. V was clipped by 3 bases and J by 6 bases; unmatched bases: 4. CDR3 DNA sequence: TGTGCCAGCAGTTTCGGGACTAGCGGGAGAGTCGAGCAGTACTTC. Amino acid sequence: CASSFGTSGRVEQYF.

The J gene is TRBJ2-7, the V gene TRBV19; 8 nucleotides line up with TRBD2. Germline loops: CDR1 LNHDA, CDR2 SQIVND (reference sequence). The CDR3 has 14 amino acids. V lost 7 bases, J lost 2 bases, and 7 bases stayed unmatched. CDR3 DNA: TGTGCCAGTAACATAGCGGGACCTGCCTACGAGCAGTACTTC. It translates to CASNIAGPAYEQYF.

This clone was recorded only once. Sequence at one end of the junction differs from germline and may be a read error. The rearrangement uses TRBV30 and TRBJ2-7; 10 nucleotides align to TRBD1. Germline assignment: CDR1 GTSNPN and CDR2 SVGIG (reference sequence). CDR3 length: 11 amino acids. CDR3 in amino acids: CAWDRGYGQYF. Here the CDR3 DNA reads TGTGCGTGGGACAGGGGTTACGGGCAGTACTTC.

This clone was found once. The chain links TRBV15 to TRBJ1-2, with TRBD1 identical over 7 bases. Looked up from germline, CDR1 is LNHNV and CDR2 is YYDKDF (reference sequence). V was clipped by 4 bases and J by 5 bases; unmatched bases: 7. CDR3 size: 14 residues. CDR3 nucleotides: TGTGCCACCAGCATCACCGGGACAGCATATGGCTACACCTTC. Its protein product is CATSITGTAYGYTF.

This clone was picked up one time. This chain connects TRBV5-6 to TRBJ2-3, with TRBD2 matching over 11 bases. The CDR3 runs 14 residues. Germline trimming cut 4 bases from V and 7 bases from J; bases unmatched to any gene: 5. Germline V gene sequence: CDR1 SGHDT, CDR2 YYEEEE. CDR3 residues: CASSHTSGGYTQYF. The CDR3 nucleotides read TGTGCCAGCAGCCACACTAGCGGGGGATATACGCAGTATTTT.